This T cell receptor (beta chain) emerged from a study of cytomegalovirus exposure and HLA in healthy donors. Whole-study findings and limits: Researchers had no immune exposure information except CMV serostatus available. V- and J-gene trimming of TCR beta was linked (in a later analysis) to a missense DCLRE1C variant. After further analysis at a later stage, under 20,000 TCR beta sequences were associated with HLA alleles at 0.05 false discovery rate.

Every donor was a healthy person donating bone marrow. On this clone itself: Antigen: not known.

PCR was performed using 60 Vbeta and 13 Jbeta primers. TCRdb's table, derived via immunoSEQ multiplex PCR, lists solely in-frame clones and lacks some. Found here are approximately 100,000 clones, more than 60% of them singletons; the top ten hold about 3.8%. Deletions cut 2 bases from V and 7 bases from J, with 15 bases between. Per germline, CDR1 SGHRS and CDR2 YFSETQ. CDR3 length: 14 amino acids. This receptor was identified in a man aged 25 to 45 in good health and CMV-seronegative. What was sequenced was PBMCs. J is TRBJ1-2 and V is TRBV5-1; the D gene is possibly TRBD1 (6 bases). The CDR3 region has the DNA TGCGCCAGCAGCTTATCAGACGGACAGCTTGGCTACACCTTC. It yields the protein CASSLSDGQLGYTF.